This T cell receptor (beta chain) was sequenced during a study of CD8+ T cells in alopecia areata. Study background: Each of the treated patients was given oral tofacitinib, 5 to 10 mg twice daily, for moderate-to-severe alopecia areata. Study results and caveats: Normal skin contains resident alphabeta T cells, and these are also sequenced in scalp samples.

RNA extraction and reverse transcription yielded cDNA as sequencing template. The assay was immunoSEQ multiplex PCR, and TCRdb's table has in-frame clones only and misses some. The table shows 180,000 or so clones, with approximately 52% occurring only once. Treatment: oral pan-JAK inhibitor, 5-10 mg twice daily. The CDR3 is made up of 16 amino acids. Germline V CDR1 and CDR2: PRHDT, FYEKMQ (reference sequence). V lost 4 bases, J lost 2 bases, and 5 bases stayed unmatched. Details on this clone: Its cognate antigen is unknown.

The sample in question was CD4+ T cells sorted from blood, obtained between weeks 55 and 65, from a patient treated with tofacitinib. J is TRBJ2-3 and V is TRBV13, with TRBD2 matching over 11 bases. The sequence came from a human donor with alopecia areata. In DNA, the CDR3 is TGTGCCAGCAGCTACCTAGCGGGGGGAACCACAGATACGCAGTATTTT. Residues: CASSYLAGGTTDTQYF.